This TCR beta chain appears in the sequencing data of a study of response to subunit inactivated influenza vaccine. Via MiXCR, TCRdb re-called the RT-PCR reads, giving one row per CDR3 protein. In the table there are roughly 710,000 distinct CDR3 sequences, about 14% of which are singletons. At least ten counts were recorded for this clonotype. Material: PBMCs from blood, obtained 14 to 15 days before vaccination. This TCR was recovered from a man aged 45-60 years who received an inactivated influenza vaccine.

The CDR3 region has the DNA TGTGCCAGCAGCCCTGGACAGGGAGATGGCAGGGCCCCCTACAATGAGCAGTTCTTC. Its translation: CASSPGQGDGRAPYNEQFF. This chain joins TRBV11-1 and TRBJ2-1; 8 bases fit TRBD1. J lost 2 bases, V lost 5 bases, and 17 bases had no gene match. The germline V gene encodes CDR1 SGHAT and CDR2 FQDESV (reference sequence). The CDR3 sequence is 19 residues long.